This T cell receptor (beta chain) originates from a study of control samples from healthy donors and cancer patients (dated by TCRdb to 2018 to 2021). Deletion took 5 bases off V and 4 bases off J, with a span of 15 bases between the germline ends. CDR1 is given as SGHKS and CDR2 as YYEKEE, both from the germline V gene (reference sequence). The CDR3 spans 14 residues, from the cysteine through the phenylalanine. Here the CDR3 DNA is all that survives: 42 bases in frame from base 1. Receptor libraries were prepared by the immunoSEQ multiplex PCR assay. TCRdb provides this immuneACCESS table in a form limited to in-frame rearrangements. Some clones are lacking; in checked studies, under half of them reflect an unresolved V gene, and why the rest are absent is not known. The sample has tens of thousands of clones on record, 80% to 90% of them singletons. Roughly 2% of the sample is held by the ten biggest clonotypes.

This clone was picked up one time. What this receptor recognizes is not known. It has no much larger one-base neighbor in the sample; base qualities were not kept. Sample: PBMCs. This clonotype was sampled from an older woman with head and neck cancer. The rearranged segments are TRBV5-5 and TRBJ2-5; the D element could tentatively be TRBD1 or TRBD2, as 7 bases agree for each. The CDR3 protein is CASSMGGDRETQYF. DNA sequence: TGTGCCAGCAGTATGGGGGGGGACAGAGAGACCCAGTACTTC.